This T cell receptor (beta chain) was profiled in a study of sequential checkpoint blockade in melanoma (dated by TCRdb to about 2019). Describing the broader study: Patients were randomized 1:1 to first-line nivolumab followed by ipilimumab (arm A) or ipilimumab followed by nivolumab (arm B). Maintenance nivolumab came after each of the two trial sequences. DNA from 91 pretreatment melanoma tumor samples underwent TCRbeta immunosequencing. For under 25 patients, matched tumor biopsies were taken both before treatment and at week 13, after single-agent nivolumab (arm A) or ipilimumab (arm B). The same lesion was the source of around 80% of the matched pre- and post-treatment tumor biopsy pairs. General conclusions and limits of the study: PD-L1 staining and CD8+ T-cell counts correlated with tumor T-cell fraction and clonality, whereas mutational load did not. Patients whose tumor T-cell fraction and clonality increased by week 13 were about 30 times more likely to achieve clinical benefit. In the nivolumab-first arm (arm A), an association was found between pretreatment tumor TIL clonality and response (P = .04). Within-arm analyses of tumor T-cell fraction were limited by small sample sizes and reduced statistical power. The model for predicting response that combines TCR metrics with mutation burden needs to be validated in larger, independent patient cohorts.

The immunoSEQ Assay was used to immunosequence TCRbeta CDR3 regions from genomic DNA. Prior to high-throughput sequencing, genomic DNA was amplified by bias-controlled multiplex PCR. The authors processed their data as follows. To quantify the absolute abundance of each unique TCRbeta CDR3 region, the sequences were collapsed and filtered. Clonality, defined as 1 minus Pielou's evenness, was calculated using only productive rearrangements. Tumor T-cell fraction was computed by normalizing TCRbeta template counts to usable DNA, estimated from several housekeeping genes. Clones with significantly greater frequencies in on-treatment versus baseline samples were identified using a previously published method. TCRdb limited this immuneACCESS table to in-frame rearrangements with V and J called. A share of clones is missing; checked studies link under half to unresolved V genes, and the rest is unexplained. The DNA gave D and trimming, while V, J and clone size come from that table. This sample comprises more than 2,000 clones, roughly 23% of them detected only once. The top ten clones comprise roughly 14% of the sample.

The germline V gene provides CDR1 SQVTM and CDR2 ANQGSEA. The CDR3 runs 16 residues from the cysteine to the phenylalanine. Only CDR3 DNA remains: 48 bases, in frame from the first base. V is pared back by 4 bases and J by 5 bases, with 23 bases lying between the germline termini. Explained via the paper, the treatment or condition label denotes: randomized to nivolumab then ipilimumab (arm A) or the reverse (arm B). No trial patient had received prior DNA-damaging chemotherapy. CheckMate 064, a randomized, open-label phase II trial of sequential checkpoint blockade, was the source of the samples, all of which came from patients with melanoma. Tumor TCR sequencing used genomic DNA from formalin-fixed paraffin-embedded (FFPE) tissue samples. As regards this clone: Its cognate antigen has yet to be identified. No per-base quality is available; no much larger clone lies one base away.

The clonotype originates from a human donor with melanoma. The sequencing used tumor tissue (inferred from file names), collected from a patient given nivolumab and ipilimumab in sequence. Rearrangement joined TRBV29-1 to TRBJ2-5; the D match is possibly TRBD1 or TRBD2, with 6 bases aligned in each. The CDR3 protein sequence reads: CSVAGDRRGGVETQYF. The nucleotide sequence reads TGCAGCGTTGCGGGGGACCGCAGGGGTGGCGTGGAGACCCAGTACTTC.